These 5 T cell receptor beta chains were sequenced from one sample in a study of T cells after posttransplantation cyclophosphamide. Cyclophosphamide on days +3 and +4 followed busulfan-fludarabine conditioning and a marrow graft. The repertoire was sequenced with immunoSEQ multiplex PCR; TCRdb's copy has only in-frame clones and lacks some. The sample consists of about 11,000 clones, roughly 86% of them appearing once. The sample in question was CD4+ T cells sorted from PBMCs, obtained after allogeneic stem cell transplant with posttransplant cyclophosphamide. The receptors here all came from a male patient aged 30 to 40 who received an allogeneic stem cell transplant from a related donor, was CMV-positive, and had acute GVHD only. Some T cells may arise from the graft donor.

This chain links TRBV5-6 with TRBJ1-5, with 8 bases fitting TRBD1. Germline V gives CDR1 SGHDT, CDR2 YYEEEE. V lost 0 bases to trimming and J lost 4 bases; unmatched junction nucleotides: 6. The CDR3 is 16 amino acids. CDR3 region: CASSLGTGIGNQPQHF. For the CDR3, the DNA is TGTGCCAGCAGCTTGGGGACAGGGATTGGGAATCAGCCCCAGCATTTT.

This clone has a handful of counts. The gene calls are TRBV14 and TRBJ2-4, with TRBD1 matching over 7 bases. CDR3 size: 15 residues. Germline trimming cut 2 bases from V and 6 bases from J; bases unmatched to any gene: 7. Looked up from germline, CDR1 is SGHDN and CDR2 is FVKESK. The CDR3 bases are TGTGCCAGCAGCCAAACCGGGACAGCCGTAAACATTCAGTACTTC. Residues: CASSQTGTAVNIQYF.

J is TRBJ1-2 and V is TRBV6-6; 12 nucleotides agree with TRBD1. This CDR3 comprises 14 residues. Germline V lookup: CDR1 MNHNY, CDR2 SVGAGI (reference sequence). Trimming took 6 bases from V and 6 from J; bases not matched to a gene: 5. The CDR3: CASRGTGGVHGYTF. The CDR3 DNA reads as TGTGCCAGCAGAGGGACAGGGGGCGTCCATGGCTACACCTTC.

The chain joins TRBV30 to TRBJ1-1, with 10 bases lining up with TRBD1. Germline V gene sequence: CDR1 GTSNPN, CDR2 SVGIG (reference sequence). The CDR3 runs 15 residues. J lost 7 bases, V lost 2 bases, and 10 bases had no gene match. CDR3 in amino acids: CAWSRGQGEVDEAFF. Here the CDR3 DNA reads TGTGCCTGGAGTCGAGGACAGGGGGAAGTAGATGAAGCTTTCTTT.

This clone occurred a few times. The rearrangement joins TRBV28 to TRBJ2-7; D might be TRBD1 (5 bases). Trimming stripped 5 bases from V and 7 bases from J, with 18 bases between. The CDR3 totals 14 residues. CDR1 is MDHEN, CDR2 SYDVKM, per germline. This CDR3 reads CASSVDRTLGEQYF. CDR3 nucleotide sequence: TGTGCCAGCAGTGTCGACAGAACCCTGGGTGAGCAGTACTTC.